This TCR beta chain was recovered during a study of T-cell reconstitution after alpha-beta-depleted transplantation in children. It was with unique molecular identifiers that the TCRbeta library was prepared. TCRdb reprocessed the PCR reads via MiXCR and lists one record per CDR3 protein. This sample has hundreds of thousands of distinct CDR3 sequences; 10% to 15% occur once, and the top ten carry approximately 2.1%. Concerning this clonotype itself: Its antigen remains unknown.

Study-level findings and limits: In some patients, recipient T cells and intrathymic progenitors surviving conditioning explained high day-60 diversity. Several hundred expanded graft clones reportedly gave rise to the alpha-beta T cells present about two months after transplant. T-cell counts and diversity were attributed mostly to newly produced T cells one year after transplant.

The trim removed 7 bases at V and 6 bases at J, leaving 11 bases unmatched. The germline CDR1 and CDR2 sequences are MNHEY and SVGEGT. The CDR3 is 15 amino acids. The TCR originated in a male patient under 18 who had a stem cell transplant for acute myeloid leukemia, so the T cells may come from the graft donor. The rearrangement uses TRBV6-2 or TRBV6-3 and TRBJ2-7; 11 bases fit TRBD2. Material: PBMCs, mostly from graft donor cells, obtained 360 days after TCRalphabeta/CD19-depleted stem cell transplant. In nucleotides, the CDR3 is TGTGCCAGCACTCTACTAGCGGGAGAATTCGGCGAGCAGTACTTC. The encoded protein is CASTLLAGEFGEQYF.